Presented here are 10 T cell receptor beta chains from one specimen sequenced in a study of T cells in Graves' hyperthyroidism and ophthalmopathy. TCR beta CDR3 regions were amplified from RNA transcripts. Initially, a first-round RT-PCR of the TCR CDR3 employed the HTBI primer set. TCRdb processed the multiplex PCR reads anew with MiXCR; each CDR3 protein has one entry. The sample lists about 290,000 distinct CDR3 sequences; 13% were seen once. The sequenced material came from blood. The receptors were gathered from a woman aged 25-40 years with Graves' hyperthyroidism that later progressed to Graves' ophthalmopathy.

The gene calls are TRBV4-1 and TRBJ2-5; 8 bases map to TRBD2. The germline V gene has CDR1 MGHRA and CDR2 YSYEKL. This CDR3 contains 16 residues. V gave up 1 base and J gave up 0 bases; unmatched junction bases: 4. For the CDR3, the DNA is TGCGCCAGCAGCCAAGTGATAGCGGGATACCAAGAGACCCAGTACTTC. It translates to CASSQVIAGYQETQYF.

There are a few counts of this clonotype. The V gene is TRBV20-1, the J gene TRBJ2-7; the D gene is possibly TRBD1 (5 bases). CDR1 is DFQATT, CDR2 SNEGSKA, per germline (reference sequence). Trimming took 5 bases from V and 2 from J, leaving 19 bases between them. CDR3 length: 15 residues. CDR3 in DNA: TGCAGTGCTCAAAACCCAATAGGGGCTCCCTACGAGCAGTACTTC. Protein product: CSAQNPIGAPYEQYF.

The sample holds a few counts of this clonotype. This rearrangement joins TRBV4-1 to TRBJ2-7, with TRBD1 matching over 8 bases. This CDR3 spans 16 amino acids. The J segment lost 4 bases and the V segment lost 6 bases, leaving 14 bases of the junction unmatched. The germline V gene encodes CDR1 MGHRA and CDR2 YSYEKL. The CDR3 nucleotides are TGCGCCAGCAGTTTACTATTTGGGGACAGGAGATACGAGCAGTACTTC. Its translation is CASSLLFGDRRYEQYF.

At least ten counts were recorded for this clonotype. CDR3 DNA sequence: TGTGCCAGCAGCCGATCCGCGCAGCGTTCCTACGAGCAGTACTTC. This codes for CASSRSAQRSYEQYF. The chain is built from TRBV7-2 and TRBJ2-7; D uncertain. Trimming took off 5 bases at V and 1 base at J, with 15 bases between the two ends. The germline gives CDR1 SGHTA, CDR2 FQGNSA. The CDR3 length is 15 residues.

This clonotype was counted at least ten times. The chain links TRBV5-1 to TRBJ2-6; 9 bases are a match to TRBD2. In germline, CDR1 is SGHRS, CDR2 YFSETQ. Unmatched junction bases numbered 2, after V lost 4 bases and J lost 0 bases. The CDR3 contains 16 residues. This CDR3 is CASSLAGFSGANVLTF. CDR3 coding DNA: TGCGCCAGCAGCCTAGCGGGGTTCTCTGGGGCCAACGTCCTGACTTTC.

This clonotype was detected ten times or more. The gene calls are TRBV12-3 or TRBV12-4 and TRBJ1-2, with a possible D match to TRBD1 (6 bases). Deletions cut 6 bases from V and 6 bases from J, with 17 bases between. The CDR3 consists of 14 residues. The CDR3 reads CASSRAQGIHGYTF. CDR3 DNA: TGTGCCAGCAGCCGCGCCCAGGGGATCCATGGCTACACCTTC.

This clonotype appeared many times. V gene TRBV7-9 combines with J gene TRBJ2-7; D possibly corresponds to TRBD1 (10 bases). Germline V gives CDR1 SEHNR, CDR2 FQNEAQ (reference sequence). Trimming took 5 bases from V and 3 from J, leaving 20 bases between them. The CDR3 consists of 16 residues. In DNA, the CDR3 is TGTGCCAGCAGCGCGGGGGGGACAGGGGATCTCTACGAGCAGTACTTC. It specifies CASSAGGTGDLYEQYF. The full variable domain, in which reference TRBV7-9 and TRBJ2-7 provide the parts outside the CDR3, is DTGVSQNPRHKITKRGQNVTFRCDPISEHNRLYWYRQTLGQGPEFLTYFQNEAQLEKSRLLSDRFSAERPKGSFSTLEIQRTEQGDSAMYLCASSAGGTGDLYEQYFGPGTRLTVT.

The rearrangement joins TRBV20-1 to TRBJ1-6; TRBD1 matches 9 bases. J gave up 8 bases and V 0 bases, and 5 bases lay outside the gene matches. The CDR3 length is 15 residues. Germline V gene data show CDR1 as DFQATT and CDR2 as SNEGSKA (reference sequence). The CDR3 loop reads CSAREGGQGHSPLHF. CDR3 nucleotides: TGCAGTGCTAGAGAGGGGGGACAGGGTCATTCACCCCTCCACTTT.

The V call is TRBV20-1, the J call TRBJ2-7, with 11 bases matching TRBD2. CDR1 DFQATT and CDR2 SNEGSKA come from the germline V gene (reference sequence). The CDR3 runs to 19 residues. The J segment lost 4 bases and the V segment lost 3 bases, leaving 20 bases of the junction unmatched. The CDR3 region has the DNA TGCAGTGCTAGCTCGCCGCTTGGGACTAGCGGCGGGGTGCCTTACGAGCAGTACTTC. Encoded protein: CSASSPLGTSGGVPYEQYF.

The genes are TRBV29-1 and TRBJ2-3; 12 bases line up with TRBD2. This CDR3 is built from 14 residues. CDR1 is SQVTM and CDR2 is ANQGSEA in the germline V gene. Unmatched junction bases numbered 4, after V lost 7 bases and J lost 2 bases. CDR3 nucleotides: TGCAGCGGCGGACTAGCGGGAACCACAGATACGCAGTATTTT. Residues: CSGGLAGTTDTQYF.